The clone carrying this TCR beta chain showed up many times. No antigen is known for it. This entry is derived from a study of blood T cells in healthy people across ages. Combining a sample-barcoded 5' primer with a J-beta primer mix, a second PCR ran for roughly 6 to 12 cycles. A single record per CDR3 protein comes from TCRdb applying MiXCR to the 5' RACE reads. The sample includes 800,000 or so distinct CDR3 sequences, approximately 59% seen only once; the top ten take approximately 30%. The study, taken as a whole, reports: Per million T cells, TCR beta diversity dropped roughly linearly as age increased.

Donation came from healthy Caucasian individuals in Russia who were aged 6 to 90. After removal of 7 bases from V and 2 bases from J, the junction contained 9 bases not matched to a gene. CDR3 size: 14 residues. The germline gives CDR1 DFQATT, CDR2 SNEGSKA (reference sequence). The sequence was collected from a man in his thirties or forties in good health. The specimen was blood. The chain has TRBV20-1 and TRBJ2-3; 7 nucleotides line up with TRBD2. This chain's CDR3 is CSGLGGSFTDTQYF. CDR3 DNA sequence: TGCAGTGGCTTGGGGGGGTCTTTCACAGATACGCAGTATTTT.